The source of this TCR beta chain is a study of T cells in Graves' hyperthyroidism and ophthalmopathy. Regarding this clonotype: No antigen is known for it.

Each ophthalmopathy patient scored at least 3 on the Clinical Activity Score and at least 4 on NOSPECS grade, with duration under 3 months. Investigators excluded patients with uncontrolled infection, other autoimmune disease, pregnancy or lactation. Each diagnosis drew on symptoms, thyroxine, TRAb, thyroid ultrasound and orbital computed tomography findings. The germline V and J ends were trimmed by 7 bases and 8 bases, with 11 bases remaining between them. CDR3 length: 12 amino acids. Germline values: CDR1 MDHEN, CDR2 SYDVKM. RNA transcripts provided the source from which TCR beta CDR3 regions were amplified. The HTBI primer set drove a first-round RT-PCR of the TCR CDR3. Each CDR3 protein is one row after TCRdb ran MiXCR on the multiplex PCR reads. The table records hundreds of thousands of distinct CDR3 sequences, just under 20% of them present only once. General study findings and limits: In the blood, most expanded thyroid clonotypes above 0.001 appeared as well.

This rearrangement joins TRBV28 to TRBJ1-4; no clear D gene. The sequence was obtained from a man in his forties with Graves' ophthalmopathy. The sample taken for sequencing was blood. This chain's CDR3 is CASTPGREKLFF. CDR3 in DNA: TGTGCCAGCACCCCCGGGAGGGAAAAACTGTTTTTT.